This TCR beta chain came from a study of T cells after yellow fever vaccination. Study-level points and caveats: A large majority of primary-vaccination clones showed up again after the booster (around 95% CD4, roughly 91% CD8).

About this clonotype: Its antigen remains unknown.

5'RACE template switching added a universal primer site and UMIs to TCR cDNA. Using its own MiXCR run on the 5' RACE reads, TCRdb lists one record per CDR3 protein. Of roughly 340,000 distinct CDR3 sequences listed, 8% to 10% are singletons. This receptor was taken from a man between 18 and 35 years old who received the YFV17D yellow fever vaccine. Sequenced here: PBMCs, sampled on the day of the first yellow fever vaccination.

CDR3 coding DNA: TGTGCCAGCAGTCCCGACCTCACTGAAGCTTTCTTT. Its translation: CASSPDLTEAFF. This chain links TRBV12-3 or TRBV12-4 with TRBJ1-1; D gene uncertain. Trimming removed 5 bases at V and 4 bases at J, with 8 bases between. This CDR3 contains 12 residues.